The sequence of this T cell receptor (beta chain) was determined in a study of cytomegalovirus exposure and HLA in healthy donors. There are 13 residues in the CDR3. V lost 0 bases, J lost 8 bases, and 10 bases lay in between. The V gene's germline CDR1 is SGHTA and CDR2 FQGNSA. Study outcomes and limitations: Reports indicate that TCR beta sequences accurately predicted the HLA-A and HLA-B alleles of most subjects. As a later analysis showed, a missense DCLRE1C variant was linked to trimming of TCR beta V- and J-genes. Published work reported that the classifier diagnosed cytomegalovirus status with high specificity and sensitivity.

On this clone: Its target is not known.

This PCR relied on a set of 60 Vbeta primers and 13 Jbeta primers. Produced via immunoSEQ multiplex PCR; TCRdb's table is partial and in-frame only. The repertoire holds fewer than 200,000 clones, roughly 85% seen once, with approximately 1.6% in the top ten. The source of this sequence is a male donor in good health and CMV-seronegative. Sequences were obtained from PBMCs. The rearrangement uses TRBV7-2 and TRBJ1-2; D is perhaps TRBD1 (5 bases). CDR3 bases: TGTGCCAGCAGCTTAGCCGGGGGTCGGGGCTACACCTTC. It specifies CASSLAGGRGYTF.